This passage covers 21 T cell receptor beta chains from one sample sequenced in a study of blood T cells in healthy people across ages (dated by TCRdb to about 2015). Library method: 5' RACE. TCRdb lists the instrument as Illumina HiSeq 2500. A second PCR of about 7 to 12 cycles was run with a J-beta primer mix and a sample-barcoded 5' primer. Using fastp trimming at Q25 and MiXCR clonotype assembly, TCRdb reanalyzed the public sequencing data and kept in-frame beta chains. Here each entry gathers all rows of one CDR3 protein and keeps the most common genes and DNA. This sample has about 830,000 distinct CDR3 sequences in its table, and nearly 60% of those were observed once. Around 20% of the sample is taken by the ten largest. Input material: blood. Source of these receptors: a man aged 25-45 years in good health.

The chain couples TRBV5-1 to TRBJ2-6; D is unclear. The CDR3 contains 18 residues. Per the germline V gene, CDR1 is SGHRS and CDR2 is YFSETQ. Between the trimmed V and J ends, which lost 5 bases and 4 bases, there was a span of 22 bases. The CDR3 loop reads CASRRGPNMGSGANVLTF. CDR3 bases: TGCGCCAGCAGACGCGGACCAAACATGGGATCCGGGGCCAACGTCCTGACTTTC.

This chain uses TRBV20-1 with TRBJ1-1; TRBD1 matches at 12 bases. The junction had 7 bases not matched to a gene; V was cut back by 6 bases and J by 5 bases. Germline-derived CDR1 and CDR2 are DFQATT and SNEGSKA (reference sequence). The CDR3 runs 14 residues. The CDR3 is CSADQGQGATEAFF. The CDR3 region has the DNA TGCAGTGCGGACCAGGGACAGGGGGCGACTGAAGCTTTCTTT.

In its sample, this clonotype was seen a few times. The chain has TRBV28 and TRBJ2-1; perhaps TRBD2 as D (5 bases). The germline V and J ends were trimmed by 8 bases and 5 bases, with 19 bases remaining between them. CDR3 length: 15 residues. The germline V gene has CDR1 MDHEN and CDR2 SYDVKM. The CDR3 reads CASGGPPDPNNEQFF. In DNA form, the CDR3 reads TGTGCCAGCGGAGGACCCCCCGACCCCAACAATGAGCAGTTCTTC.

The gene calls are TRBV7-2 and TRBJ1-1; D gene ambiguous. Trimming left V 5 bases short and J 1 base short, with 8 bases between. There are 13 residues in the CDR3. CDR1 is SGHTA and CDR2 is FQGNSA in the germline V gene. CDR3 amino acids: CASSADGNTEAFF. CDR3 in DNA: TGTGCCAGCAGCGCGGATGGGAACACTGAAGCTTTCTTT.

The chain uses TRBV12-3 or TRBV12-4 and TRBJ1-2; D might be TRBD1 (5 bases). The ends were cut back, 3 bases at V and 3 bases at J, with 17 bases in the middle. The CDR3 length is 16 residues. The CDR3, as DNA: TGTGCCAGCAGTTTTGGTAGGGGTGTCGGGGACTATGGCTACACCTTC. Encoded protein: CASSFGRGVGDYGYTF.

This chain uses TRBV20-1 with TRBJ2-7; a possible D gene is TRBD1 (5 bases). This CDR3 has 14 residues. Trimming left V 0 bases short and J 0 bases short, with 9 bases between. Germline-derived CDR1 and CDR2 are DFQATT and SNEGSKA (reference sequence). CDR3 DNA sequence: TGCAGTGCTAGAGATCAGGGTCTCTCCTACGAGCAGTACTTC. This codes for CSARDQGLSYEQYF.

This chain connects TRBV25-1 to TRBJ2-1, with D possibly being TRBD1 or TRBD2 (5 bases each). Trimming pared 4 bases from V and 9 bases from J, leaving 19 bases between. The germline V gene has CDR1 MGHDK and CDR2 SYGVNS. This CDR3 region has 15 residues. CDR3 sequence reads: CASSVMGVGSGEQFF. The CDR3 DNA reads TGTGCCAGCAGTGTGATGGGGGTCGGAAGCGGTGAGCAGTTCTTC. The whole variable domain, remainder taken from reference TRBV25-1 and TRBJ2-1, is EADIYQTPRYLVIGTGKKITLECSQTMGHDKMYWYQQDPGMELHLIHYSYGVNSTEKGDLSSESTVSRIRTEHFPLTLESARPSHTSQYLCASSVMGVGSGEQFFGPGTRLTVL.

This clonotype has more than one count but fewer than ten. The chain uses TRBV7-9 and TRBJ2-5; 7 bases agree with TRBD1. The better agreement between TRBJ2-7 and the DNA end casts doubt on the J call. From germline, CDR1 is SEHNR and CDR2 FQNEAQ (reference sequence). This CDR3 contains 13 residues. The CDR3 sequence: CASSSRTGYEQYF. CDR3 nucleotide sequence: TGTGCCAGCAGTTCCCGGACAGGATACGAGCAGTACTTC.

This clonotype has just one count. The gene calls are TRBV3-1 and TRBJ2-5, with D perhaps assigned TRBD1 or TRBD2 (5 bases each). This CDR3 has 16 amino acids. The germline V gene encodes CDR1 LGHDT and CDR2 YNNKEL (reference sequence). V lost 0 bases, J lost 4 bases, and 15 bases lay in between. The CDR3 loop is CASSQDGSGLGETQYF. Written as DNA, the CDR3 is TGTGCCAGCAGCCAAGATGGGTCGGGGCTCGGAGAGACCCAGTACTTC.

V usage is TRBV20-1 and J usage is TRBJ1-1, with D perhaps TRBD1 (6 bases). The CDR3 consists of 14 residues. V was cut by 3 bases and J by 3 bases, with 14 bases left in between. Germline CDR1 reads DFQATT; CDR2 reads SNEGSKA (reference sequence). CDR3 coding DNA: TGCAGTGCTAGTAGACAGGCAGTTTACACTGAAGCTTTCTTT. This translates into CSASRQAVYTEAFF.

The J gene is TRBJ2-5, the V gene TRBV3-1; either TRBD1 or TRBD2 may fit D (6 bases each). V was cut by 7 bases and J by 5 bases, with 17 bases left in between. From germline, CDR1 is LGHDT and CDR2 YNNKEL (reference sequence). The CDR3 is 14 residues long. The CDR3 spells CASTQGGTGETQYF. In nucleotides, the CDR3 is TGTGCCAGCACCCAGGGAGGAACAGGGGAGACCCAGTACTTC.

V usage is TRBV4-2 and J usage is TRBJ2-3; TRBD2 matches 7 bases. Germline CDR1 and CDR2: LGHNA and YNFKEQ. V was clipped by 0 bases and J by 2 bases; unmatched bases: 8. This CDR3 is 17 amino acids long. CDR3 coding DNA: TGTGCCAGCAGCCAAGAGGCCAGCGGGGACCTCACAGATACGCAGTATTTT. Protein sequence: CASSQEASGDLTDTQYF.

This clonotype has just one count. This chain connects TRBV6-2 or TRBV6-3 to TRBJ2-7; TRBD1 is a possible D gene (6 bases). The length of the CDR3 is 13 residues. CDR1 MNHEY and CDR2 SVGEGT come from the germline V gene. The V end was cut by 6 bases, the J end by 3 bases, with 12 bases between. CDR3 nucleotide sequence: TGTGCCAGCAGGCCCTCAGGGGTCTACGAGCAGTACTTC. Residues: CASRPSGVYEQYF.

This clonotype has more than one count but fewer than ten. V gene TRBV6-5 combines with J gene TRBJ2-3; TRBD2 aligns across 12 bases. CDR3 length: 15 residues. CDR1 MNHEY and CDR2 SVGAGI come from the germline V gene. Losses at the gene ends were 4 bases for V and 6 bases for J; bases not matched to a gene: 5. The CDR3 sequence is CASSLTSGGDDTQYF. CDR3 nucleotides: TGTGCCAGCAGTTTGACTAGCGGGGGAGACGATACGCAGTATTTT.

The chain links TRBV20-1 to TRBJ2-7, with D possibly matching TRBD1 (5 bases). Between the trimmed V and J ends, which lost 1 base and 6 bases, there was a span of 16 bases. CDR1 and CDR2 from the germline V gene are DFQATT and SNEGSKA (reference sequence). This CDR3 spans 14 amino acids. In DNA form, the CDR3 reads TGCAGTGCTAGAGGGGGCGTGGGCGTCGGCGAGCAGTACTTC. Translation: CSARGGVGVGEQYF.

CDR3 DNA: TGCAGTGCCTACTCATTGAAACTAGCCAAAAACATTCAGTACTTC. Translated, it gives CSAYSLKLAKNIQYF. The chain employs TRBV20-1 and TRBJ2-4; no definite D call. This CDR3 region has 15 residues. Between the trimmed V and J ends, which lost 6 bases and 0 bases, there was a span of 15 bases. Germline lookup yields CDR1 DFQATT and CDR2 SNEGSKA (reference sequence).

This chain connects TRBV7-9 to TRBJ2-7, with D possibly being TRBD1 (6 bases). Germline assignment: CDR1 SEHNR and CDR2 FQNEAQ (reference sequence). The ends were cut back, 0 bases at V and 0 bases at J, with 12 bases in the middle. This CDR3 spans 16 amino acids. In DNA, the CDR3 is TGTGCCAGCAGCTTAGCACCTCCAGGGGACTCCTACGAGCAGTACTTC. It specifies CASSLAPPGDSYEQYF.

This clonotype has a handful of counts. The V call is TRBV11-1, the J call TRBJ2-7; 9 nucleotides agree with TRBD1. From germline, CDR1 is SGHAT and CDR2 FQDESV (reference sequence). Germline trimming cut 5 bases from V and 7 bases from J; bases unmatched to any gene: 12. The CDR3 totals 15 residues. CDR3 DNA: TGTGCCAGCAGCCTCATACAGGGGGCACGCTTGGAGCAGTACTTC. Translation gives CASSLIQGARLEQYF.

This clonotype was seen a handful of times. The chain carries TRBV7-2 and TRBJ2-7; D possibly uses TRBD1 or TRBD2 (7 bases each). Per the germline V gene, CDR1 is SGHTA and CDR2 is FQGNSA. The CDR3 runs 14 residues. Deletions cut 4 bases from V and 5 bases from J, with 15 bases between. The CDR3 nucleotides read TGTGCCAGCAGCTATGACAGGGAGGGCGACGAGCAGTACTTC. Encoded protein: CASSYDREGDEQYF.

This chain connects TRBV5-4 to TRBJ2-4, with D unresolved. The end of the DNA is better explained by TRBJ2-7, so the J call may be wrong. Germline CDR1 SGHNT, CDR2 YYREEE (reference sequence). The CDR3 has 12 residues. This chain's CDR3 is CASSIDFNEQYF. As DNA, the CDR3 is TGTGCCAGCAGCATCGATTTTAACGAGCAGTACTTC.

This chain joins TRBV6-6 and TRBJ2-6; D is possibly TRBD1 (5 bases). The CDR3 spans 15 residues. V was trimmed by 5 bases and J by 0 bases, leaving 8 bases between them. Germline V gene sequence: CDR1 MNHNY, CDR2 SVGAGI (reference sequence). In nucleotides, the CDR3 is TGTGCCAGCAGTCCAGGGTTCTCTGGGGCCAACGTCCTGACTTTC. Its translation is CASSPGFSGANVLTF.